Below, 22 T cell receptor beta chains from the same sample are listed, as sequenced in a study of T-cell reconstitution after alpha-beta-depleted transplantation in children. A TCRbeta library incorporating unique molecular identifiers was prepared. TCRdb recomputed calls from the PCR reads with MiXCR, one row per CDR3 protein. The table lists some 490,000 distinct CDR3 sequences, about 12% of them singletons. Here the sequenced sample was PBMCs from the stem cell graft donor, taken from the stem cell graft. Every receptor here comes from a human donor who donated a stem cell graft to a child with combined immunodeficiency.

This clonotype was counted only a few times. The DNA for the CDR3 is TGTGCCAGTAAAATCGCAGGACCTTACGAGCAGTACTTC. It specifies CASKIAGPYEQYF. The V call is TRBV7-9, the J call TRBJ2-7; D is uncertain. There are 13 residues in the CDR3. Germline CDR1 and CDR2: SEHNR and FQNEAQ (reference sequence). Trimming took off 9 bases at V and 4 bases at J, with 16 bases between the two ends.

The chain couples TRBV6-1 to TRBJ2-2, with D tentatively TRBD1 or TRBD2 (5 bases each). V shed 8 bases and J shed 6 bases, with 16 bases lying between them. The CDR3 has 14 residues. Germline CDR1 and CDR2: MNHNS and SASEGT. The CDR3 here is CASGGQGLSGELFF. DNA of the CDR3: TGTGCCAGCGGAGGCCAGGGTTTATCCGGGGAGCTGTTTTTT.

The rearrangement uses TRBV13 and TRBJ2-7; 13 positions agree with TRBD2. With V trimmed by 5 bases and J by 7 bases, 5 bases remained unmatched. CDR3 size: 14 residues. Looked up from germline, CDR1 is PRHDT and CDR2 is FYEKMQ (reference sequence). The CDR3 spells CASSHGTSGMEQYF. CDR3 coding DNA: TGTGCCAGCAGCCACGGGACTAGCGGGATGGAGCAGTACTTC.

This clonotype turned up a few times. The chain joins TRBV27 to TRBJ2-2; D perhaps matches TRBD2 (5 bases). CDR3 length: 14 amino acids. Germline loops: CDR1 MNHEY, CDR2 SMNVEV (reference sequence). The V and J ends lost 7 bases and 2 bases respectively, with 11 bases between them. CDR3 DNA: TGTGCCAGCACGAGGAGGCCAAACACCGGGGAGCTGTTTTTT. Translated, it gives CASTRRPNTGELFF.

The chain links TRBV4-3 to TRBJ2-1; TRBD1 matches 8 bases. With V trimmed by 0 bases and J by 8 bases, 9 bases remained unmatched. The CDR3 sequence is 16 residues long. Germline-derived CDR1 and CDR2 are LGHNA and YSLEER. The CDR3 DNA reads TGCGCCAGCAGCCAAGAAGTGACAGGGGCGCTCGATGAGCAGTTCTTC. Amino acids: CASSQEVTGALDEQFF.

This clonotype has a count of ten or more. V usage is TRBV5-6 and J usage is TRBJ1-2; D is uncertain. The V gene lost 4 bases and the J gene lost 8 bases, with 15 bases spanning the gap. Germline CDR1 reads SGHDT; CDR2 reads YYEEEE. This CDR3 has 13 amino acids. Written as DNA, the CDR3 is TGTGCCAGCAGCCAACCCGCGGGCGGAGGCTACACCTTC. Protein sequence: CASSQPAGGGYTF.

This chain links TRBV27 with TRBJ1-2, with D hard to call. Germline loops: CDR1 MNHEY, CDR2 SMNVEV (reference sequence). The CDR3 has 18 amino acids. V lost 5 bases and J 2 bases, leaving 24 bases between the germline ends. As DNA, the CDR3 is TGTGCCAGCAGTCCACATGGGATCGGGAAAGAGGGCAACTATGGCTACACCTTC. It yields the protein CASSPHGIGKEGNYGYTF.

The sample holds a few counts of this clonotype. CDR3 amino acids: CSAATSGVSTDTQYF. The CDR3 region has the DNA TGCAGTGCGGCGACTAGCGGGGTTAGCACAGATACGCAGTATTTT. The chain employs TRBV20-1 and TRBJ2-3; 11 nucleotides align to TRBD2. The germline gives CDR1 DFQATT, CDR2 SNEGSKA (reference sequence). This CDR3 has 15 residues. With V trimmed by 6 bases and J by 0 bases, 5 bases remained unmatched.

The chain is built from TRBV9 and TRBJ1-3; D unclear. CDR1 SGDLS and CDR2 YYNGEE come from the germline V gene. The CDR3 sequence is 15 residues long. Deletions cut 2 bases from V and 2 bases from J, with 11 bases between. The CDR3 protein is CASSVGWSPGNTIYF. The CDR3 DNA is TGTGCCAGCAGCGTGGGTTGGTCGCCTGGAAACACCATATATTTT.

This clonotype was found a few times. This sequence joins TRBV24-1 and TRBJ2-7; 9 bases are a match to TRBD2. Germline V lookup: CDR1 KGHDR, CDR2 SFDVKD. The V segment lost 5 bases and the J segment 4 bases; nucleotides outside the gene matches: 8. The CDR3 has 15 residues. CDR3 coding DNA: TGTGCCACCAGTGGTGAGGGGCGGGAGGGGTACGAGCAGTACTTC. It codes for CATSGEGREGYEQYF.

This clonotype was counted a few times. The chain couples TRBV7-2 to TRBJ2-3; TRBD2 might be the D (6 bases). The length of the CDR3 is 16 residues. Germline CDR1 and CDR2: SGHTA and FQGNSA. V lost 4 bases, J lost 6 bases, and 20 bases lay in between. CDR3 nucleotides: TGTGCCAGCAGCTATAAGGGGAAGCAGGCGGGGGATACGCAGTATTTT. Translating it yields CASSYKGKQAGDTQYF.

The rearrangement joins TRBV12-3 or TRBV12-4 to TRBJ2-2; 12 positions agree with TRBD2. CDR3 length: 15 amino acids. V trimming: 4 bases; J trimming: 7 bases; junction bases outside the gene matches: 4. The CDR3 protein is CASSSSGRAIGELFF. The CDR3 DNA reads TGTGCCAGCAGTTCTAGCGGGAGGGCCATCGGGGAGCTGTTTTTT.

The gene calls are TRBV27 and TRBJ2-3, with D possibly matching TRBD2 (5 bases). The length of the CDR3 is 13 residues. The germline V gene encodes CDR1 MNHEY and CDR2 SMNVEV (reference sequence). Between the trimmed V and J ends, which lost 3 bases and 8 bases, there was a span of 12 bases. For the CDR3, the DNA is TGTGCCAGCAGTTTGGACTGGACGGTTACGCAGTATTTT. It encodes CASSLDWTVTQYF.

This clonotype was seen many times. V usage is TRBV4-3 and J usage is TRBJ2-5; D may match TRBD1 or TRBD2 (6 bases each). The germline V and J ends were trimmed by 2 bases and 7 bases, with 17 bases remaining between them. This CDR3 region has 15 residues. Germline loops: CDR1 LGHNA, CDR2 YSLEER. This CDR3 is CASSQLGGFGGTQYF. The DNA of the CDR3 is TGCGCCAGCAGCCAACTGGGGGGCTTTGGGGGGACCCAGTACTTC.

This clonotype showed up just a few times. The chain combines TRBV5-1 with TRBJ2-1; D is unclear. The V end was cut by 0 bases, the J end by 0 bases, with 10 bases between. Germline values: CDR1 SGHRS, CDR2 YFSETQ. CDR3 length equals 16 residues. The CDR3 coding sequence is TGCGCCAGCAGCTTGGAGGCCTGGAGCTCCTACAATGAGCAGTTCTTC. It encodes CASSLEAWSSYNEQFF.

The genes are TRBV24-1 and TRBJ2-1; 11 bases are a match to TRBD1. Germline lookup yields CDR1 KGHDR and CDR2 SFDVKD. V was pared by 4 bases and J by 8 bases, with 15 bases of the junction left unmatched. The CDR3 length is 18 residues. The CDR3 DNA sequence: TGTGCCACCAGTGACTGGAGTGCGGGACAGGGGGTTAAAGATGAGCAGTTCTTC. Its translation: CATSDWSAGQGVKDEQFF.

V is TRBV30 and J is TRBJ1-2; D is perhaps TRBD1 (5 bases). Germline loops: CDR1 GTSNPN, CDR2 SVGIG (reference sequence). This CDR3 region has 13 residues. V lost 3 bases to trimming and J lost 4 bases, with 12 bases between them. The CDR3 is CAWREGLSYGYTF. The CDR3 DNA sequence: TGTGCCTGGAGGGAGGGGTTGTCCTATGGCTACACCTTC.

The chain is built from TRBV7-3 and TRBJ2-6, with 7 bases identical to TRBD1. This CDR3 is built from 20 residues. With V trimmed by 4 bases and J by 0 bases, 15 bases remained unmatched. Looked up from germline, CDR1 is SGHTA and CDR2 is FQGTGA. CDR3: CASSSYPGQLSFSGANVLTF. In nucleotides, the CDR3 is TGTGCCAGCAGCTCCTACCCGGGACAGCTTAGTTTCTCTGGGGCCAACGTCCTGACTTTC.

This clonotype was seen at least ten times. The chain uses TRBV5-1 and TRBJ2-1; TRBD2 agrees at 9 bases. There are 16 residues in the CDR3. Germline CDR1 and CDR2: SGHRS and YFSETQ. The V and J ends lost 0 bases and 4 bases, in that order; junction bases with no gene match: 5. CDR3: CASSLDGAGGYNEQFF. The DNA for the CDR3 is TGCGCCAGCAGCTTGGACGGGGCGGGAGGGTACAATGAGCAGTTCTTC.

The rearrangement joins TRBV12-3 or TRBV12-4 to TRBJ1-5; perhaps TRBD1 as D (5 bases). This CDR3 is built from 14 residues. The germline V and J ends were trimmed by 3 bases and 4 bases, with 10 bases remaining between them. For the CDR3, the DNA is TGTGCCAGCAGTTTCGAGACAGAAAATCAGCCCCAGCATTTT. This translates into CASSFETENQPQHF.

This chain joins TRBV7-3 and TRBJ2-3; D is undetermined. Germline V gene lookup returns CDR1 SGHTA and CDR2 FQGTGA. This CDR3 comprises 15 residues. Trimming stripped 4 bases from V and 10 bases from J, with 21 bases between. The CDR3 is CASSSLPPAKGPQYF. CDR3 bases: TGTGCCAGCAGCTCCCTCCCTCCGGCAAAGGGTCCGCAGTATTTT.

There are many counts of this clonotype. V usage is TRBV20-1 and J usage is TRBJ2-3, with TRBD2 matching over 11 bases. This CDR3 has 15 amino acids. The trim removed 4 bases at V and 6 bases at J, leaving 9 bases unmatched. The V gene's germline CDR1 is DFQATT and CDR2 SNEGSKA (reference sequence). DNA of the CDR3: TGCAGTGCTACCCCGACTAGCGGGATGTCGGATACGCAGTATTTT. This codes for CSATPTSGMSDTQYF.